Listed below are T cell receptor beta chains from one sample, sequenced in a study of shared clonotypes between healthy human individuals. Clones were read by immunoSEQ multiplex PCR, and TCRdb kept only the in-frame ones, dropping some. The sample has millions of clones, 80% to 95% seen once. Sequencing input: naive CD4+ T cells from PBMCs. These TCRs come from a man in his late teens or twenties in good health. Some clones in this sample may be carry-over from other donors' samples. CDR3s include the opening cysteine and the closing phenylalanine or tryptophan. A D gene is named only where the DNA matches it firmly.

j_gene,d_gene,v_gene,len,CDR3aa
TRBJ1-1,-,TRBV9,13,CASSGQLNTEAFF
TRBJ2-3,TRBD2,TRBV4-1,17,CASSQENSGSLTDTQYF
TRBJ2-5,TRBD2,TRBV4-1,19,CASSPVPLAASGRGETQYF
TRBJ1-1,-,TRBV6-4,12,CARPGPNTEAFF
TRBJ2-7,-,TRBV6-5,15,CASRFQRRSSYEQYF
TRBJ2-5,-,TRBV5-1,14,CASSRGGYQETQYF
TRBJ2-5,TRBD2,TRBV19,14,CASSPTSGRETQYF
TRBJ2-5,TRBD2,TRBV5-6,15,CASSFGLAGGETQYF
TRBJ1-1,-,TRBV11-3,13,CASSLVGDTEAFF
TRBJ2-5,-,TRBV7-2,16,CASSFSNPRGPKTQYF
TRBJ2-7,-,TRBV28,17,CASSLVLGEGFLYEQYF
TRBJ1-5,TRBD1,TRBV4-1,15,CASSRLGTGNQPQHF
TRBJ2-7,-,TRBV7-3,15,CASSLGPGLAAEQYF
TRBJ1-3,-,TRBV5-4,15,CASSSGTRSGNTIYF
TRBJ2-1,-,TRBV2,14,CASRRVSSYNEQFF
TRBJ1-5,TRBD1,TRBV18,15,CASSLPGTGNQPQHF
TRBJ1-2,TRBD1,TRBV5-1,14,CASSPGGLGYGYTF
TRBJ1-2,-,TRBV5-1,18,CASSADKPGTGSNYGYTF
TRBJ2-3,TRBD1,TRBV7-7,16,CASSLGDRASTDTQYF
TRBJ2-7,-,TRBV4-2,16,CASSQQDGGLAYEQYF
TRBJ1-2,TRBD1,TRBV11-2,17,CASSPQTGRPFRYGYTF
TRBJ2-7,-,TRBV5-1,14,CASSFDPGSEEQYF
TRBJ2-5,-,TRBV30,12,CAWSTLRETQYF
TRBJ2-2,-,TRBV2,16,CASSPEVAGITGELFF
TRBJ1-3,-,TRBV10-3,15,CAISERRGSGNTIYF
TRBJ1-5,TRBD1,TRBV11-1,15,CASSKTGGGGQPQHF
TRBJ2-5,TRBD1,TRBV5-4,14,CASSPGTEKETQYF
TRBJ2-6,-,TRBV15,14,CATSRVARDNVLTF
TRBJ2-1,-,TRBV12-5,16,CASGLVLSGIVNEQFF
TRBJ1-3,TRBD1,TRBV18,16,CASSPGQGPPGNTIYF
TRBJ1-4,-,TRBV6-6,14,CASSSRGGGEKLFF
TRBJ2-3,-,TRBV2,12,CASSTATDTQYF
TRBJ2-1,-,TRBV29-1,12,CSASRAYNEQFF
TRBJ1-1,-,TRBV5-1,13,CASSFGSMAEAFF
TRBJ1-2,-,TRBV11-2,13,CASTREGYYGYTF
TRBJ1-5,-,TRBV27,12,CASSPPAGPQHF
TRBJ2-5,TRBD2,TRBV28,17,CASSVTSGKHPQETQYF
TRBJ2-1,-,TRBV28,16,CASSLLGDPSYNEQFF
TRBJ1-2,TRBD1,TRBV28,14,CASSLQGAWEGYTF
TRBJ2-6,-,TRBV7-8,19,CASSSSGLRLISGANVLTF
TRBJ2-7,-,TRBV18,15,CASSPAPGASYEQYF
TRBJ1-1,-,TRBV28,12,CASSLGSSEAFF